This T cell receptor beta chain was captured by sequencing in a study of control samples from healthy donors and cancer patients. CDR3 length: 16 amino acids. The V segment lost 7 bases and the J segment 4 bases; nucleotides outside the gene matches: 13. The germline gives CDR1 SGDLS, CDR2 YYNGEE. Generated by immunoSEQ multiplex PCR, the TCRdb table keeps only in-frame clones and is missing some. The sample includes 54,000 or so clones, 85% to 95% of them seen just once. The specimen sequenced was blood. V is TRBV9 and J is TRBJ2-3, with 9 bases fitting TRBD2. This TCR was sampled from a man aged 25-45 years in good health. This CDR3 is CASPPSVAGDPDTQYF. As DNA, the CDR3 is TGTGCCAGCCCTCCATCAGTAGCGGGAGACCCAGATACGCAGTATTTT. The full variable domain, completed using reference TRBV9 and TRBJ2-3, is DSGVTQTPKHLITATGQRVTLRCSPRSGDLSVYWYQQSLDQGLQFLIQYYNGEERAKGNILERFSAQQFPDLHSELNLSSLELGDSALYFCASPPSVAGDPDTQYFGPGTRLTVL.